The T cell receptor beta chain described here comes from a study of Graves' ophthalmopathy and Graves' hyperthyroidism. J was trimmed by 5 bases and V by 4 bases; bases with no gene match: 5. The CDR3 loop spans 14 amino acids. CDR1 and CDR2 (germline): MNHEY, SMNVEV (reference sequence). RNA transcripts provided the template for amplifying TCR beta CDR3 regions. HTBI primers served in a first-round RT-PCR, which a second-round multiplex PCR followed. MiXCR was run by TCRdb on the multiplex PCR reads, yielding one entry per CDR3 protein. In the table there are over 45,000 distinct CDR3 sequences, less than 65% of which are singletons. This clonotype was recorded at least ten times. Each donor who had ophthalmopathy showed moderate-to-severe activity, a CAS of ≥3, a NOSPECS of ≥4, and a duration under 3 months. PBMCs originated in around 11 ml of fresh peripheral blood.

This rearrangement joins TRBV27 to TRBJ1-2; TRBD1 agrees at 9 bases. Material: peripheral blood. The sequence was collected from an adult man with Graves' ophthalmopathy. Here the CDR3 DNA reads TGTGCCAGCAGTTCGAGAGGGACAGGGTATGGCTACACCTTC. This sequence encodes CASSSRGTGYGYTF.